The 20 T cell receptor beta chains below were found in one sample sequenced in a study of cytomegalovirus exposure and HLA in healthy donors listed by TCRdb under 2017. The library was built by means of the immunoSEQ multiplex PCR assay. For the multiplex PCR, a mixture combining 60 forward primers for TCR Vbeta segments and 13 reverse primers for TCR Jbeta segments was used. TCRdb took this table from immuneACCESS and kept in-frame rearrangements with V and J called. Such tables lack part of the clones; where checked against another copy, unresolved V genes explain under half of the gap, and the rest is unexplained. In all, the sample holds some 200,000 clones, and roughly 80% of those were seen once. The biggest ten clones account for approximately 6% of the sample. Sequenced input: PBMCs. The source of these receptors is a man aged 40-50 years in good health and CMV-seropositive.

This clone was counted only a few times. The V call is TRBV28, the J call TRBJ2-7, with D maybe TRBD1 (5 bases). V lost 8 bases, J lost 0 bases, and 8 bases lay in between. This CDR3 is 12 amino acids long. The V gene's germline CDR1 is MDHEN and CDR2 SYDVKM. Here the CDR3 reads CASEGVSYEQYF. CDR3 sequence (DNA): TGTGCCAGCGAAGGGGTCTCCTACGAGCAGTACTTC.

The gene calls are TRBV29-1 and TRBJ1-4; the match to TRBD1 covers 7 bases. Germline-derived CDR1 and CDR2 are SQVTM and ANQGSEA. The CDR3 spans 13 residues. J lost 4 bases, V lost 6 bases, and 5 bases had no gene match. In nucleotides, the CDR3 is TGCAGCGTGGGGGACAGAAGTAATGAAAAACTGTTTTTT. Translated: CSVGDRSNEKLFF.

Points on this clone: Relative to the germline gene, one junction end is altered; a read error may explain this. V is TRBV7-9 and J is TRBJ1-5, with D maybe TRBD1 (5 bases). The CDR3 loop spans 13 amino acids. Germline V gene data show CDR1 as SEHNR and CDR2 as FQNEAQ (reference sequence). CDR3 amino acids: CSSSLGGNQPQHF. CDR3 nucleotides: TGTTCCAGCAGCCTTGGGGGGAATCAGCCCCAGCATTTT. The whole variable domain, remainder taken from reference TRBV7-9 and TRBJ1-5, is DTGVSQNPRHKITKRGQNVTFRCDPISEHNRLYWYRQTLGQGPEFLTYFQNEAQLEKSRLLSDRFSAERPKGSFSTLEIQRTEQGDSAMYLCSSSLGGNQPQHFGDGTRLSIL.

This sequence joins TRBV7-6 and TRBJ2-5, with 9 nucleotides matching TRBD2. V lost 5 bases and J lost 1; bases outside the gene matches: 2. CDR3 length: 14 residues. Per the germline V gene, CDR1 is SGHVS and CDR2 is FNYEAQ. The CDR3 sequence is CASSGGGAQETQYF. The CDR3 coding sequence is TGTGCCAGCAGCGGCGGGGGGGCCCAAGAGACCCAGTACTTC.

The rearrangement uses TRBV4-2 and TRBJ1-1; D perhaps matches TRBD1 (5 bases). The CDR3 extends over 16 amino acids. Germline lookup yields CDR1 LGHNA and CDR2 YNFKEQ. The V end was cut by 2 bases, the J end by 0 bases, with 13 bases between. The chain's CDR3 is CASSQRTGTMNTEAFF. In nucleotides, the CDR3 is TGTGCCAGCAGCCAACGGACGGGGACTATGAACACTGAAGCTTTCTTT.

J is TRBJ2-7 and V is TRBV7-2; weak D call: TRBD2 (6 bases). The CDR3 totals 15 residues. Germline V CDR1 and CDR2: SGHTA, FQGNSA. Between the trimmed V and J ends, which lost 7 bases and 6 bases, there was a span of 22 bases. In DNA form, the CDR3 reads TGTGCCAGCACCCCCGGAGGGGTAAGGCCTTCCGAGCAGTACTTC. This codes for CASTPGGVRPSEQYF.

V and J are TRBV29-1 and TRBJ2-7, with TRBD1 as a possible D gene (6 bases). The CDR3 is 12 residues long. V lost 4 bases to trimming and J lost 7 bases, with 14 bases between them. Germline CDR1 is SQVTM and CDR2 is ANQGSEA. The CDR3 region has the DNA TGCAGCGTTGGGACAGCGGTGGGGGAGCAGTACTTC. Protein product: CSVGTAVGEQYF.

The chain recombines TRBV6-5 with TRBJ2-6, with D unresolved. This CDR3 has 13 amino acids. Germline lookup yields CDR1 MNHEY and CDR2 SVGAGI. The V gene lost 8 bases and the J gene lost 4 bases, with 9 bases spanning the gap. In DNA form, the CDR3 reads TGTGCCAGCGGGCAACCAGGGGCCAACGTCCTGACTTTC. Residues: CASGQPGANVLTF.

This clone was observed a single time. The gene calls are TRBV6-6 and TRBJ1-5, with D possibly matching TRBD1 (5 bases). Trimming removed 11 bases at V and 7 bases at J, with 12 bases between. This CDR3 region has 11 residues. Germline lookup yields CDR1 MNHNY and CDR2 SVGAGI (reference sequence). CDR3 loop: CALGEGQPQHF. The CDR3 nucleotides are TGTGCCTTAGGGGAGGGACAGCCCCAGCATTTT.

The chain carries TRBV7-9 and TRBJ1-1; 9 positions match TRBD1. Germline V gene sequence: CDR1 SEHNR, CDR2 FQNEAQ (reference sequence). J gave up 4 bases and V 5 bases, and 5 bases lay outside the gene matches. The CDR3 contains 14 residues. The CDR3 DNA sequence: TGTGCCAGCAGCGGTGACAGGGGGTTCACTGAAGCTTTCTTT. Protein: CASSGDRGFTEAFF.

The chain employs TRBV7-9 and TRBJ2-3, with TRBD2 identical over 8 bases. The length of the CDR3 is 19 residues. V trimming: 5 bases; J trimming: 3 bases; junction bases outside the gene matches: 19. Germline lookup yields CDR1 SEHNR and CDR2 FQNEAQ (reference sequence). DNA of the CDR3: TGTGCCAGCAGCCACCCAAAGTTGGGCGGGGGGCCCTTGACAGATACGCAGTATTTT. Its translation: CASSHPKLGGGPLTDTQYF.

The chain carries TRBV9 and TRBJ2-5; 9 positions match TRBD2. CDR3 length equals 15 residues. Per germline, CDR1 SGDLS and CDR2 YYNGEE. After removal of 4 bases from V and 2 bases from J, the junction contained 6 bases not matched to a gene. CDR3 residues: CASSFGGGAQETQYF. CDR3 nucleotides: TGTGCCAGCAGCTTCGGCGGGGGGGCTCAAGAGACCCAGTACTTC.

For the CDR3, the DNA is TGTGCCAGCAGCTTAAGAGCTAGCGGGGGGCCTGAGCAAGAGACCCAGTACTTC. Translated, it gives CASSLRASGGPEQETQYF. The chain joins TRBV7-3 to TRBJ2-5; 11 bases map to TRBD2. This CDR3 contains 18 residues. Germline V lookup: CDR1 SGHTA, CDR2 FQGTGA. The trim removed 1 base at V and 2 bases at J, leaving 9 bases unmatched.

This clone was seen a single time. The rearrangement uses TRBV6-1 and TRBJ1-1; weak D call: TRBD1 (5 bases). Trimming stripped 2 bases from V and 6 bases from J, with 10 bases between. The length of the CDR3 is 13 residues. Germline CDR1 reads MNHNS; CDR2 reads SASEGT. The chain's CDR3 is CASSELRVPEAFF. In nucleotides, the CDR3 is TGTGCCAGCAGTGAACTCAGGGTCCCTGAAGCTTTCTTT.

This chain uses TRBV4-3 with TRBJ2-1; 10 bases map to TRBD1. The CDR3 consists of 16 residues. CDR1 and CDR2 from the germline V gene are LGHNA and YSLEER. V dropped 3 bases and J dropped 7; count of bases not matched to a gene: 9. This CDR3 reads CASSHPGQGLSNEQFF. In DNA, the CDR3 is TGCGCCAGCAGCCATCCGGGACAGGGGCTTAGTAATGAGCAGTTCTTC.

This chain connects TRBV11-1 to TRBJ1-6, with a tentative D call TRBD1 (5 bases). Per the germline V gene, CDR1 is SGHAT and CDR2 is FQDESV (reference sequence). CDR3 length equals 16 residues. V was clipped by 3 bases and J by 7 bases, with 16 bases between them. The CDR3 region has the DNA TGTGCCAGCAGCTTGTGGCAGGGCGTCGAGAATTCACCCCTCCACTTT. Amino acids: CASSLWQGVENSPLHF.

The V call is TRBV7-6, the J call TRBJ2-5, with 8 bases that match TRBD2. V lost 5 bases and J lost 3; bases outside the gene matches: 8. The CDR3 extends over 15 amino acids. CDR1 SGHVS and CDR2 FNYEAQ come from the germline V gene. CDR3 in amino acids: CASSRNRGGEETQYF. Written as DNA, the CDR3 is TGTGCCAGCAGCCGCAACCGGGGGGGTGAAGAGACCCAGTACTTC. Filled out from reference TRBV7-6 and TRBJ2-5, the complete variable domain reads GAGVSQSPRYKVTKRGQDVALRCDPISGHVSLYWYRQALGQGPEFLTYFNYEAQQDKSGLPNDRFSAERPEGSISTLTIQRTEQRDSAMYRCASSRNRGGEETQYFGPGTRLLVL.

This chain connects TRBV10-1 to TRBJ2-5; D possibly corresponds to TRBD2 (5 bases). Gene TRBJ2-7 matches the end of the DNA better, so the J call may be wrong. This CDR3 spans 13 amino acids. The germline V gene has CDR1 WNHNN and CDR2 SYGVQD (reference sequence). The CDR3 is CASSESGGREQYF. In DNA, the CDR3 is TGCGCCAGCAGTGAGTCAGGCGGGCGCGAGCAGTACTTC.

The V gene is TRBV19, the J gene TRBJ2-2; a weak D match, TRBD1 (5 bases). The CDR3 spans 14 residues. Trimming shortened V by 4 bases and J by 4 bases, and 10 bases separated the two germline ends. From germline, CDR1 is LNHDA and CDR2 SQIVND (reference sequence). CDR3: CASSSDSFTGELFF. CDR3 nucleotide sequence: TGTGCCAGTAGTAGTGACAGCTTCACCGGGGAGCTGTTTTTT.

The chain uses TRBV6-5 and TRBJ2-7; the D gene is possibly TRBD1 (5 bases). Trimming stripped 2 bases from V and 2 bases from J, with 13 bases between. The germline V gene has CDR1 MNHEY and CDR2 SVGAGI. The CDR3 runs to 15 residues. The CDR3 loop is CASSYLTEPPYEQYF. The DNA of the CDR3 is TGTGCCAGCAGTTACCTGACAGAGCCGCCCTACGAGCAGTACTTC.